One sample yielded the 15 T cell receptor beta chains listed below, sequenced in a study of blood T cell repertoires in COVID-19. Method: immunoSEQ multiplex PCR; TCRdb's copy keeps in-frame clones and lacks some. Seen here are about 49,000 clones, around 87% observed once, and the top ten hold under 2.5%. Material for sequencing was peripheral blood. Every receptor here comes from an elderly woman with COVID-19, enrolled during active disease.

The CDR3 spells CASSPGQGATDTQYF. CDR3 DNA: TGTGCCAGCAGCCCTGGACAGGGGGCAACAGATACGCAGTATTTT. This chain connects TRBV11-3 to TRBJ2-3; 11 bases line up with TRBD1. CDR1 SGHNT and CDR2 YENEEA come from the germline V gene. Germline trimming cut 5 bases from V and 3 bases from J; bases unmatched to any gene: 4. The CDR3 is made up of 15 amino acids.

About this clone: Additional DNA sequences in this sample encode the identical CDR3. The V gene is TRBV7-9, the J gene TRBJ1-1; 12 nucleotides match TRBD1. The germline gives CDR1 SEHNR, CDR2 FQNEAQ (reference sequence). J gave up 8 bases and V 3 bases, and 4 bases lay outside the gene matches. This CDR3 spans 14 amino acids. In nucleotides, the CDR3 is TGTGCCAGCAGCTTTCCGGGACAGGGGGCGGAAGCTTTCTTT. It is translated as CASSFPGQGAEAFF.

The rearrangement joins TRBV7-2 to TRBJ2-5; perhaps TRBD2 as D (5 bases). The germline gives CDR1 SGHTA, CDR2 FQGNSA. V was trimmed by 0 bases and J by 5 bases, leaving 13 bases between them. The CDR3 is 15 residues long. The CDR3 DNA reads as TGTGCCAGCAGCTTAGCAGGACTCCCTAGCGAGACCCAGTACTTC. Translating it yields CASSLAGLPSETQYF. Variable domain in full (rest from reference TRBV7-2 and TRBJ2-5): GAGVSQSPSNKVTEKGKDVELRCDPISGHTALYWYRQSLGQGLEFLIYFQGNSAPDKSGLPSDRFSAERTGGSVSTLTIQRTQQEDSAVYLCASSLAGLPSETQYFGPGTRLLVL.

This chain links TRBV7-3 with TRBJ1-1; D ambiguous. Germline V gives CDR1 SGHTA, CDR2 FQGTGA. This CDR3 is built from 13 residues. Trimming removed 3 bases at V and 0 bases at J, with 5 bases between. The DNA of the CDR3 is TGTGCCAGCAGCTTTACTATGAACACTGAAGCTTTCTTT. Translating it yields CASSFTMNTEAFF.

In this sample, this clone turned up a few times. The chain carries TRBV6-5 and TRBJ2-1; 7 bases align to TRBD2. Losses at the gene ends were 4 bases for V and 9 bases for J; bases not matched to a gene: 12. Germline V gives CDR1 MNHEY, CDR2 SVGAGI. The CDR3 contains 15 residues. In nucleotides, the CDR3 is TGTGCCAGCAGTTTCGCCCCCTGGGAGGGTGTTGAGCAGTTCTTC. This gives the protein CASSFAPWEGVEQFF.

This chain links TRBV11-2 with TRBJ1-1; D not certain. CDR1 is SGHAT and CDR2 is FQNNGV in the germline V gene. The ends were cut back, 5 bases at V and 1 base at J, with 8 bases in the middle. The length of the CDR3 is 13 residues. CDR3 sequence (DNA): TGTGCCAGCAGCCTGAGGGAGAACACTGAAGCTTTCTTT. This translates into CASSLRENTEAFF. The whole variable domain, remainder taken from reference TRBV11-2 and TRBJ1-1, is EAGVAQSPRYKIIEKRQSVAFWCNPISGHATLYWYQQILGQGPKLLIQFQNNGVVDDSQLPKDRFSAERLKGVDSTLKIQPAKLEDSAVYLCASSLRENTEAFFGQGTRLTVV.

This chain connects TRBV6-5 to TRBJ2-2; 9 bases fit TRBD1. The V segment lost 5 bases and the J segment 4 bases; nucleotides outside the gene matches: 5. The length of the CDR3 is 15 residues. From germline, CDR1 is MNHEY and CDR2 SVGAGI. Here the CDR3 reads CASSLGQGFTGELFF. DNA for the CDR3: TGTGCCAGCAGTCTAGGACAGGGGTTCACCGGGGAGCTGTTTTTT.

The rearrangement uses TRBV6-2 or TRBV6-3 and TRBJ1-1, with TRBD1 identical over 7 bases. With 1 base clipped from V and 3 bases from J, the junction kept 11 bases outside the gene matches. Per the germline V gene, CDR1 is MNHEY and CDR2 is SVGEGT. The CDR3 sequence is 17 residues long. CDR3 coding DNA: TGTGCCAGCAGTTACTTCCACTGGGCAGGGGGTTACACTGAAGCTTTCTTT. Translating gives CASSYFHWAGGYTEAFF.

This clone appeared once. The chain joins TRBV6-1 to TRBJ1-1; TRBD1 might be the D (6 bases). The CDR3 length is 16 residues. CDR1 is MNHNS and CDR2 is SASEGT in the germline V gene. The ends were cut back, 5 bases at V and 0 bases at J, with 16 bases in the middle. The CDR3: CASSQDRKGVNTEAFF. CDR3 sequence (DNA): TGTGCCAGCAGTCAAGACAGGAAGGGGGTGAACACTGAAGCTTTCTTT.

This chain uses TRBV30 with TRBJ1-1; perhaps TRBD1 as D (5 bases). Germline CDR1 and CDR2: GTSNPN and SVGIG (reference sequence). The CDR3 sequence is 12 residues long. V lost 5 bases and J lost 4, with 11 bases in between. DNA of the CDR3: TGTGCCTGGGGGGCGAGGTTCACTGAAGCTTTCTTT. This codes for CAWGARFTEAFF. The complete variable domain, with remaining parts taken from reference TRBV30 and TRBJ1-1, reads SQTIHQWPATLVQPVGSPLSLECTVEGTSNPNLYWYRQAAGRGLQLLFYSVGIGQISSEVPQNLSASRPQDRQFILSSKKLLLSDSGFYLCAWGARFTEAFFGQGTRLTVV.

The chain employs TRBV5-6 and TRBJ2-1, with D possibly being TRBD1 (6 bases). Germline lookup yields CDR1 SGHDT and CDR2 YYEEEE. This CDR3 is built from 15 residues. The V gene lost 2 bases and the J gene lost 0 bases, with 9 bases spanning the gap. CDR3 DNA: TGTGCCAGCAGCTTACAGGGCCGCTCCTACAATGAGCAGTTCTTC. Encoded protein: CASSLQGRSYNEQFF.

The gene calls are TRBV7-8 and TRBJ2-7, with D maybe TRBD1 (6 bases). Trimming removed 1 base from V and 6 bases from J, with 10 bases in between. This CDR3 comprises 13 residues. Germline CDR1 is SGHVS and CDR2 is FQNEAQ. The CDR3 loop is CASSLEQGSEQYF. For the CDR3, the DNA is TGTGCCAGCAGCTTAGAACAGGGCAGCGAGCAGTACTTC.

This chain links TRBV28 with TRBJ1-4; D is ambiguous. This CDR3 spans 15 amino acids. Per germline, CDR1 MDHEN and CDR2 SYDVKM. V was pared by 2 bases and J by 0 bases, with 7 bases between. The CDR3 nucleotides read TGTGCCAGCAGTTTACCCTTTCCAACTAATGAAAAACTGTTTTTT. Protein product: CASSLPFPTNEKLFF. The full variable domain, in which reference TRBV28 and TRBJ1-4 provide the parts outside the CDR3, is DVKVTQSSRYLVKRTGEKVFLECVQDMDHENMFWYRQDPGLGLRLIYFSYDVKMKEKGDIPEGYSVSREKKERFSLILESASTNQTSMYLCASSLPFPTNEKLFFGSGTQLSVL.

This clone has a handful of counts. The V and J genes are TRBV18 and TRBJ2-5, with TRBD2 matching 11 bases. V shed 4 bases and J 4 bases; nucleotides not matched to a gene: 2. The germline V gene has CDR1 KGHSH and CDR2 LQKENI. This CDR3 contains 14 residues. For the CDR3, the DNA is TGTGCCAGCTCACAAGGGACTAGCGGAGAGACCCAGTACTTC. It yields the protein CASSQGTSGETQYF.

The chain is built from TRBV7-9 and TRBJ1-4, with a tentative D call TRBD1 (5 bases). Trimming pared 5 bases from V and 7 bases from J, leaving 20 bases between. The germline gives CDR1 SEHNR, CDR2 FQNEAQ (reference sequence). The CDR3 contains 16 residues. As DNA, the CDR3 is TGTGCCAGCAGCCTCCGGTACGACAGTTGGGGTGAAAAACTGTTTTTT. Amino acids: CASSLRYDSWGEKLFF.